The rows below give T cell receptor beta chains drawn from one sample of a study of cytomegalovirus exposure and HLA in healthy donors. Assay: immunoSEQ multiplex PCR; the TCRdb copy retains only in-frame clones and omits some. The sample contains approximately 180,000 clones, around 78% of which appear only once. The sequenced material came from PBMCs. The receptors were gathered from a woman aged 45 to 65 in good health and CMV-seropositive. Each CDR3 is given with its conserved first and last residue. The D gene is left open where the match is weak. Clone size is not always given. Where it is, it says once, few, many or a class for expanded clones.

v_call,d_call,j_call,clone_size,cdr3_aa,cdr3_nt
TRBV18,TRBD1,TRBJ2-7,-,CASSYSRDSSYEQYF,TGTGCCAGCTCATATTCCCGGGACAGTTCCTACGAGCAGTACTTC
TRBV27,TRBD1,TRBJ2-1,once,CASSFKQGSSYNEQFF,TGTGCCAGCAGTTTCAAACAGGGGAGCTCCTACAATGAGCAGTTCTTC
TRBV5-1,-,TRBJ1-2,-,CASSSQGGKNYGYTF,TGCGCCAGCAGCTCCCAGGGTGGAAAAAACTATGGCTACACCTTC
TRBV7-3,TRBD2,TRBJ2-5,-,CASSFSGGETQYF,TGTGCCAGCAGCTTTAGCGGGGGGGAGACCCAGTACTTC
TRBV11-2,TRBD1,TRBJ1-1,-,CASSRRLDRATEAFF,TGTGCCAGCAGCCGACGATTAGACAGGGCCACTGAAGCTTTCTTT
TRBV27,-,TRBJ1-5,few,CASTSGGLGQPQHF,TGTGCCAGCACCTCGGGGGGCCTGGGTCAGCCCCAGCATTTT
TRBV9,TRBD2,TRBJ2-2,-,CASSFWLAGGPGELFF,TGTGCCAGCAGCTTTTGGCTAGCGGGGGGGCCCGGGGAGCTGTTTTTT
TRBV29-1,-,TRBJ2-7,-,CSVRGGHLLSYEQYF,TGCAGCGTCCGCGGGGGACACCTACTCTCCTACGAGCAGTACTTC
TRBV6-5,-,TRBJ1-6,-,CASRLGGRVNSPLHF,TGTGCCAGCAGACTGGGCGGCAGGGTTAATTCACCCCTCCACTTT
TRBV6-1,-,TRBJ2-6,-,CASSESSGRGANVLTF,TGTGCCAGCAGTGAGTCTTCAGGGAGGGGGGCCAACGTCCTGACTTTC
TRBV10-1,-,TRBJ2-7,-,CATRCRDSSYEQYF,TGCGCCACCAGATGCAGGGATTCATCCTACGAGCAGTACTTC
TRBV30,TRBD1,TRBJ1-6,-,CAWRMTGESSPLHF,TGTGCCTGGAGGATGACAGGGGAGAGTTCACCCCTCCACTTT
TRBV30,-,TRBJ2-3,-,CAWTGTDTQYF,TGTGCCTGGACAGGGACAGATACGCAGTATTTT
TRBV18,-,TRBJ2-3,once,CASSGDTQYF,TGTGCCAGCTCCGGAGATACGCAGTATTTT
TRBV6-1,TRBD1,TRBJ1-6,-,CASSPRGSDSPLHF,TGTGCCAGCAGTCCCAGGGGGAGTGATTCACCCCTCCACTTT
TRBV6-5,TRBD1,TRBJ1-1,-,CASRQGVTEAFF,TGTGCCAGCAGACAGGGGGTGACTGAAGCTTTCTTT
TRBV30,-,TRBJ2-7,-,CAWRNKIAYEQYF,TGTGCCTGGAGGAACAAAATTGCCTACGAGCAGTACTTC
TRBV6-5,TRBD1,TRBJ2-1,-,CASSRDSQIEDEQFF,TGTGCCAGCAGTCGGGACAGCCAGATCGAAGATGAGCAGTTCTTC
TRBV19,-,TRBJ2-5,-,CASSPPGETKGTQYF,TGTGCCAGTAGTCCCCCGGGGGAAACAAAGGGGACCCAGTACTTC
TRBV9,-,TRBJ2-5,-,CASSGPHDAQETQYF,TGTGCCAGCAGCGGGCCCCACGATGCACAAGAGACCCAGTACTTC
TRBV25-1,TRBD1,TRBJ2-7,-,CASSDTGTGFYEQYF,TGTGCCAGCAGTGACACCGGGACAGGGTTCTACGAGCAGTACTTC
TRBV7-9,TRBD2,TRBJ2-7,-,CSSSPRTSGSYEQYF,TGTTCCAGCAGCCCTCGGACTAGCGGCTCCTACGAGCAGTACTTC
TRBV6-4,TRBD1,TRBJ1-2,-,CASSPTGGVHF,TGTGCCAGCAGCCCAACAGGGGGCGTCCATTTC
TRBV5-8,TRBD1,TRBJ1-2,-,CASSPGTGGSYGYTF,TGTGCCAGCAGCCCCGGGACAGGGGGCTCCTATGGCTACACCTTC
TRBV19,-,TRBJ1-1,-,CASKVRGNTEAFF,TGTGCCAGTAAGGTACGCGGTAACACTGAAGCTTTCTTT
TRBV2,-,TRBJ1-2,-,CASSGDYNYGYTF,TGTGCCAGCAGTGGTGACTATAACTATGGCTACACCTTC
TRBV5-4,TRBD2,TRBJ2-1,-,CASSLAKGGGLRNEQFF,TGTGCCAGCAGCTTGGCGAAAGGCGGGGGACTACGCAATGAGCAGTTCTTC
TRBV6-6,TRBD1,TRBJ2-7,few,CASSYPLDRGNYEQYF,TGTGCCAGCAGTTACCCTCTGGACAGGGGAAATTACGAGCAGTACTTC
TRBV7-2,TRBD1,TRBJ1-1,-,CVSSGQGNTEAFF,TGTGTCAGCAGCGGACAGGGGAACACTGAAGCTTTCTTT
TRBV30,TRBD2,TRBJ2-5,-,CAWRMGGVGETQYF,TGTGCCTGGAGGATGGGGGGGGTGGGAGAGACCCAGTACTTC